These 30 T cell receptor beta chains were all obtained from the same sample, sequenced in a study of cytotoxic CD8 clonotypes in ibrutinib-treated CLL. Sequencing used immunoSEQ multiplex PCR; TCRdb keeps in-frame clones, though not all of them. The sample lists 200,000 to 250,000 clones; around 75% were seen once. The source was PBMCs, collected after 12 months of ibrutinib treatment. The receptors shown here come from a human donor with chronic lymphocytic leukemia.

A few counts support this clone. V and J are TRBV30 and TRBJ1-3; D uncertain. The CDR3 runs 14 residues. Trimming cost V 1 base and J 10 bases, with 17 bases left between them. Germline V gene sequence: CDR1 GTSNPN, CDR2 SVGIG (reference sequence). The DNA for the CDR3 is TGTGCCTGGAGTGAGGTGGGGATCGTGACGACCATATATTTT. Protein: CAWSEVGIVTTIYF.

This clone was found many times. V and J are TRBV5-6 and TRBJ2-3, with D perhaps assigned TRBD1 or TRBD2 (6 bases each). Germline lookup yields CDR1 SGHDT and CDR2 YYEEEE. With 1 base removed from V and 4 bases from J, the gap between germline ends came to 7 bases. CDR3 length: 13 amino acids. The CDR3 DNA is TGTGCCAGCAGCTTGCGGGGGCCAGATACGCAGTATTTT. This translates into CASSLRGPDTQYF.

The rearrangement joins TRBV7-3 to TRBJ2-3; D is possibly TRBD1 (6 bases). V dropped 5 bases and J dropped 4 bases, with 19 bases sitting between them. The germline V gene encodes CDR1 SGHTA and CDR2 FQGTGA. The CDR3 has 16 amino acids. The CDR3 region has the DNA TGTGCCAGCAGCCCAGTAGGGACATCCCCCGCAGATACGCAGTATTTT. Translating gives CASSPVGTSPADTQYF.

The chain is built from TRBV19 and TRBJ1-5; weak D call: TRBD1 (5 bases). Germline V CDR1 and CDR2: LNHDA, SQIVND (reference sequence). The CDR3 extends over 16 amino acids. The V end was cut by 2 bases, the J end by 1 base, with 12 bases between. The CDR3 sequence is CASSIRGGPSNQPQHF. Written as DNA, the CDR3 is TGTGCCAGTAGTATACGGGGCGGACCCAGCAATCAGCCCCAGCATTTT.

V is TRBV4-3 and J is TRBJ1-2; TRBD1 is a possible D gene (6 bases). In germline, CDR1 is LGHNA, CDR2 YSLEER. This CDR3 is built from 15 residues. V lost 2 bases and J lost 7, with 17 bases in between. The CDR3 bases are TGCGCCAGCAGCCAATTTGCGTCGGGGGCGCGTGGCTACACCTTC. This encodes CASSQFASGARGYTF.

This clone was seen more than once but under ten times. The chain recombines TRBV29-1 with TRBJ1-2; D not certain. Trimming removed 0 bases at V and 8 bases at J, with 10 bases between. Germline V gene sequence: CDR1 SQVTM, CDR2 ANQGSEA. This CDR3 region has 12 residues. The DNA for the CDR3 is TGCAGCGTTGAAGATTTCAATACGGGCTACACCTTC. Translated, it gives CSVEDFNTGYTF.

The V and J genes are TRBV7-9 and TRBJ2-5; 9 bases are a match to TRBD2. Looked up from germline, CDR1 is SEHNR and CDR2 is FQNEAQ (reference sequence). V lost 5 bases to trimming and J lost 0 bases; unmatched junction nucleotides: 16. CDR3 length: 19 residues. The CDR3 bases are TGTGCCAGCAGCCCGGGCCCCGCGGGGGGGACACAAAACCAAGAGACCCAGTACTTC. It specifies CASSPGPAGGTQNQETQYF. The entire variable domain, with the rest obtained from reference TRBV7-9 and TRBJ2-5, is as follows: DTGVSQNPRHKITKRGQNVTFRCDPISEHNRLYWYRQTLGQGPEFLTYFQNEAQLEKSRLLSDRFSAERPKGSFSTLEIQRTEQGDSAMYLCASSPGPAGGTQNQETQYFGPGTRLLVL.

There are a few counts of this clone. The CDR3 is CASSDPGQGYYEQYF. As DNA, the CDR3 is TGTGCCAGCAGTGACCCGGGACAGGGGTATTACGAGCAGTACTTC. The chain couples TRBV25-1 to TRBJ2-7; 10 nucleotides align to TRBD1. The junction had 6 bases not matched to a gene; V was cut back by 3 bases and J by 4 bases. From germline, CDR1 is MGHDK and CDR2 SYGVNS. The CDR3 runs 15 residues.

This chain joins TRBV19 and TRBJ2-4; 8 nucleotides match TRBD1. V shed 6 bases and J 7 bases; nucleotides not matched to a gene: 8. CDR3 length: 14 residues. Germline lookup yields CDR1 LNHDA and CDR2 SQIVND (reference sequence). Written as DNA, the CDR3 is TGTGCCAGTAGCCTATCAGGGGGCGGGAACATTCAGTACTTC. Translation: CASSLSGGGNIQYF.

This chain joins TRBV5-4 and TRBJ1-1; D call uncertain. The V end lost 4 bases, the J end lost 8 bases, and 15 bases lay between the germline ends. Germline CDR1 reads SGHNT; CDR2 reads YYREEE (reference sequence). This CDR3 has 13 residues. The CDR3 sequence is CASSLRGPQEAFF. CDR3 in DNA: TGTGCCAGCAGCCTCCGCGGACCACAAGAAGCTTTCTTT.

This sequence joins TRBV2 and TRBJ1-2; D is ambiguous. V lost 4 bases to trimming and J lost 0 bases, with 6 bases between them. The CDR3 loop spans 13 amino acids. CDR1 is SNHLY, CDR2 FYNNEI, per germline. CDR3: CASSVQANYGYTF. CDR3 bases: TGTGCCAGCAGTGTGCAGGCTAACTATGGCTACACCTTC.

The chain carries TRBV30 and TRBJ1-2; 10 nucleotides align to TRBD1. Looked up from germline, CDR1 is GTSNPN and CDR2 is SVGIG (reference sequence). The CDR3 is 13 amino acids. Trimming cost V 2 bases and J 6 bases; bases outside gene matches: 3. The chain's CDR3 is CAWSTGQGNGYTF. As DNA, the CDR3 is TGTGCCTGGAGTACGGGACAGGGGAATGGCTACACCTTC.

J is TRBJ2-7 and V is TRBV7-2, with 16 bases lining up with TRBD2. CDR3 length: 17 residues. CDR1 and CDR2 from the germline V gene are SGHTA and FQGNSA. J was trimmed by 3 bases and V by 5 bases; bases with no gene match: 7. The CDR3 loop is CASSAPGLAGGGYEQYF. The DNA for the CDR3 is TGTGCCAGCAGCGCACCGGGACTAGCGGGAGGGGGCTACGAGCAGTACTTC.

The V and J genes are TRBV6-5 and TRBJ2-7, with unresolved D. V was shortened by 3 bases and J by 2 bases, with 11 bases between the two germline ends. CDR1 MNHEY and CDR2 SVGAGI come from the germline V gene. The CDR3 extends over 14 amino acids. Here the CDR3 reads CASSYLPGAYEQYF. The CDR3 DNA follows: TGTGCCAGCAGTTATCTGCCAGGAGCCTACGAGCAGTACTTC.

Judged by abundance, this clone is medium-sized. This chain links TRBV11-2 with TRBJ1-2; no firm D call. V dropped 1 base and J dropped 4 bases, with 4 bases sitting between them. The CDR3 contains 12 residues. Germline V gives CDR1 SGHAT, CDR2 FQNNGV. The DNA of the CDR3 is TGTGCCAGCAGCTTAGGTGGCTATGGCTACACCTTC. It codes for CASSLGGYGYTF.

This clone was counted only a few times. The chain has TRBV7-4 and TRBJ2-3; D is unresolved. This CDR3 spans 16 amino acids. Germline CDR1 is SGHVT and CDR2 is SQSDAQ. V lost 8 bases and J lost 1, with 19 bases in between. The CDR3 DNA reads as TGTGCCAGCGGTGCCCTGTCGACCCTCGGCACAGATACGCAGTATTTT. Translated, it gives CASGALSTLGTDTQYF.

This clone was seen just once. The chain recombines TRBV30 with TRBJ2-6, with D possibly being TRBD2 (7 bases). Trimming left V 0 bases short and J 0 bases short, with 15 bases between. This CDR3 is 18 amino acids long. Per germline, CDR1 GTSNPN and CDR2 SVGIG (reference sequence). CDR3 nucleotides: TGTGCCTGGAGTGTAGGGGGGGCTCACTTCTCTGGGGCCAACGTCCTGACTTTC. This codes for CAWSVGGAHFSGANVLTF.

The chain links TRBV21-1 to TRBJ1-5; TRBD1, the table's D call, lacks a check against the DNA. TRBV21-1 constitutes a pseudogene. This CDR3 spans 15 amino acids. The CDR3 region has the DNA TGTGCCAGCAGCCTCCGGACAGGGGTCGGTCAGCCCCAGCATTTT. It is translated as CASSLRTGVGQPQHF.

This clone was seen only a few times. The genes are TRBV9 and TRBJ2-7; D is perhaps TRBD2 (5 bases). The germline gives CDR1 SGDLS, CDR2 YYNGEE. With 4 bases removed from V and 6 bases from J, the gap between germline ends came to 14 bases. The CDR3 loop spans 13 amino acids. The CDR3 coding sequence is TGTGCCAGCAGCCCATACCAACGGGGCGAGCAGTACTTC. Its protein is CASSPYQRGEQYF. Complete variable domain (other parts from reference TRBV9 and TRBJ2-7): DSGVTQTPKHLITATGQRVTLRCSPRSGDLSVYWYQQSLDQGLQFLIQYYNGEERAKGNILERFSAQQFPDLHSELNLSSLELGDSALYFCASSPYQRGEQYFGPGTRLTVT.

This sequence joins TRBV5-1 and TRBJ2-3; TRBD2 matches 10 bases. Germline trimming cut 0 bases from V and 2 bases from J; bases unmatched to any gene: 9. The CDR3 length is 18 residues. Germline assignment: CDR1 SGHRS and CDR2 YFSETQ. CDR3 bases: TGCGCCAGCAGCTTGGTGTCTAGCGGGGGCTCCTCCACAGATACGCAGTATTTT. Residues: CASSLVSSGGSSTDTQYF.

The CDR3 loop reads CASRLNLVVQRRETQYF. CDR3 nucleotide sequence: TGTGCAAGTCGCTTAAATCTAGTAGTACAACGGCGGGAGACCCAGTACTTC. The chain couples TRBV12-2 to TRBJ2-5; the D segment call TRBD2 is taken from the table without a DNA check. TRBV12-2 is tagged as a pseudogene. This CDR3 is 17 amino acids long.

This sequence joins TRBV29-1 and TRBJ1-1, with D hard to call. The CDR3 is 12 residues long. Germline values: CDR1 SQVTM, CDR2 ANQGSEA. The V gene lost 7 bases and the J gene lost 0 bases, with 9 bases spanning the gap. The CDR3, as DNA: TGCAGCGGCTCAGTCATGAACACTGAAGCTTTCTTT. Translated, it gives CSGSVMNTEAFF.

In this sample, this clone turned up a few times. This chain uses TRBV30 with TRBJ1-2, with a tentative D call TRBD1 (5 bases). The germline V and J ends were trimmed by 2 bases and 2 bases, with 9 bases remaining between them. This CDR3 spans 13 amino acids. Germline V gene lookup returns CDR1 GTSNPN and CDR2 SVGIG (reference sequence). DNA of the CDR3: TGTGCCTGGAGTCGCAGGGCCAACTATGGCTACACCTTC. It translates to CAWSRRANYGYTF. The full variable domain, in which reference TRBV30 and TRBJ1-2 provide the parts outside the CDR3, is SQTIHQWPATLVQPVGSPLSLECTVEGTSNPNLYWYRQAAGRGLQLLFYSVGIGQISSEVPQNLSASRPQDRQFILSSKKLLLSDSGFYLCAWSRRANYGYTFGSGTRLTVV.

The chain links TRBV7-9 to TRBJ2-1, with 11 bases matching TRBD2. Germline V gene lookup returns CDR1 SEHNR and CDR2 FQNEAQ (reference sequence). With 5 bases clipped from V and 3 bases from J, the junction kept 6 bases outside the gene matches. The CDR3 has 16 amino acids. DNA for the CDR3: TGTGCCAGCAGCACGGCTAGCGGGGGGCTCTACAATGAGCAGTTCTTC. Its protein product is CASSTASGGLYNEQFF.

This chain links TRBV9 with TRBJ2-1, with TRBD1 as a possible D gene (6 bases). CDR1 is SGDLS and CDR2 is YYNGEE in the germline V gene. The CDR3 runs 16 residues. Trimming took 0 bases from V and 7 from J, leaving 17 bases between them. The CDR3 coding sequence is TGTGCCAGCAGCGTAGAGTTCATTGTAGGGGGAAATGAGCAGTTCTTC. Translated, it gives CASSVEFIVGGNEQFF.

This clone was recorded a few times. The DNA of the CDR3 is TGTGCCAGCAGTTCTCGGTCAGGGGGCGCATACAATGAGCAGTTCTTC. Residues: CASSSRSGGAYNEQFF. The rearrangement uses TRBV6-5 and TRBJ2-1; TRBD1 aligns across 8 bases. Trimming removed 4 bases from V and 4 bases from J; junction bases left unmatched: 9. Germline V gene sequence: CDR1 MNHEY, CDR2 SVGAGI. There are 16 residues in the CDR3.

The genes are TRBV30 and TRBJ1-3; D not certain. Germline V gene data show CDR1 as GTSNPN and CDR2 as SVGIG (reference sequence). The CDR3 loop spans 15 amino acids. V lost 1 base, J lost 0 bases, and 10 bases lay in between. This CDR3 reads CAWSGAQNSGNTIYF. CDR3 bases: TGTGCCTGGAGTGGAGCCCAGAACTCTGGAAACACCATATATTTT.

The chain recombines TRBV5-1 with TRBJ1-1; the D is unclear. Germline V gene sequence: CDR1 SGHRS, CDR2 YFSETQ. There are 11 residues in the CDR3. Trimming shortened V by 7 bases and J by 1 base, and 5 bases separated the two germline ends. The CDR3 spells CASRKNTEAFF. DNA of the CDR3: TGCGCCAGCCGGAAGAACACTGAAGCTTTCTTT.

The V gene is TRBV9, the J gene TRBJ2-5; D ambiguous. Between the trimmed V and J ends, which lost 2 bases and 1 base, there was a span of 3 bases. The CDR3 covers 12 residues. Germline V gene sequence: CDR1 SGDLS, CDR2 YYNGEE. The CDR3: CASSVSQETQYF. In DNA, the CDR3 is TGTGCCAGCAGCGTCAGCCAAGAGACCCAGTACTTC.

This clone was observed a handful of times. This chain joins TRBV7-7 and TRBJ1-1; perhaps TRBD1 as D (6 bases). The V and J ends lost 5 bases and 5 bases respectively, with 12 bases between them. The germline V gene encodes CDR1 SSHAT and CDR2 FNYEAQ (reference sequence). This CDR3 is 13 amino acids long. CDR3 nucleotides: TGTGCCAGCAGCCGCGTTAGGGGGACTGAAGCTTTCTTT. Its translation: CASSRVRGTEAFF.